This entry lists 2 T cell receptor beta chains sequenced from one sample in a study of blood T cell repertoires in COVID-19. TCRdb's table, derived via immunoSEQ multiplex PCR, lists solely in-frame clones and lacks some. The sample includes tens of thousands of clones, around 87% seen only once; the top ten take around 4.5%. The sequenced sample was peripheral blood. The receptors derive from a woman over 75 with acute or convalescent COVID-19.

V gene TRBV21-1 combines with J gene TRBJ2-7; the table assigns TRBD2, which was not confirmed against the DNA. TRBV21-1 is shown as a pseudogene. This CDR3 contains 14 residues. The CDR3 spells CASSKAASSYEQYF. CDR3 DNA sequence: TGTGCCAGCAGCAAGGCCGCTAGCTCCTACGAGCAGTACTTC.

The count of this clone is one. This chain links TRBV11-3 with TRBJ2-1, with a weak D call TRBD2 (5 bases). Trimming removed 4 bases from V and 2 bases from J, with 21 bases in between. Germline V lookup: CDR1 SGHNT, CDR2 YENEEA. This CDR3 has 18 residues. The CDR3 DNA reads as TGTGCCAGCAGCTCTCCGGTCCACGGAGGCTCGGCCTACAATGAGCAGTTCTTC. Translating it yields CASSSPVHGGSAYNEQFF.